The clone carrying this T cell receptor (beta chain) has only a few counts. Its antigen is unknown. This entry belongs to a study of T cell repertoires in cytomegalovirus infection. The wider study: Recently identified HLA-C-restricted CMV epitopes were among the peptides used. The public TCR beta signatures pointed to both CMV infection and matching HLA type. General study results and limits: Cumulative frequency of public TCR beta families picked out carriers of CMV plus the relevant HLA. Predominance within the ex vivo response was attributable to HLA-C-restricted CMV-specific TCR beta clonotypes.

MiXCR, run by TCRdb on the reads, gives a single entry per CDR3 protein. The sample consists of some 800,000 distinct CDR3 sequences, approximately 30% of them appearing once. Germline trimming cut 3 bases from V and 9 bases from J; bases unmatched to any gene: 7. In germline, CDR1 is LGHNA, CDR2 YSLEER. The CDR3 has 15 amino acids. The chain links TRBV4-3 to TRBJ2-1; 11 nucleotides match TRBD2. This clonotype was sampled from a human donor in good health (CMV status not recorded). Some clones in this sample may be carry-over from other donors' samples. The sample consisted of cultured CD8+ T cells from PBMCs, taken from culture after CMV antigen stimulation. CDR3 loop: CASSQAGTSGTEQFF. The CDR3 nucleotides are TGCGCCAGCAGCCAGGCCGGGACTAGCGGTACTGAGCAGTTCTTC.